This T cell receptor (beta chain) appears in the sequencing data of a study of blood T cell repertoires in COVID-19. Looking at the study overall: PBMCs, B-cell-depleted T cells, or T cells were the source of the cDNA or gDNA that made up the material.

Participants were aged roughly 18 to 100 years from about two dozen US areas. Recovery among Cohort 3 donors was established by two negative PCRs, clearance, or symptom resolution. V was cut by 5 bases and J by 0 bases, with 7 bases left in between. The CDR3 has 14 residues. Germline-derived CDR1 and CDR2 are SEHNR and FQNEAQ (reference sequence). Per the authors' pipeline: Amplifying reference gene primers gave estimates of nucleated cell counts. TCRdb keeps only in-frame clones here, not all; method: immunoSEQ multiplex PCR. Clone size and the V and J calls come from that table; the DNA yielded D and trimming. The table includes 360,000 or so clones, about 90% detected once.

The V gene is TRBV7-9, the J gene TRBJ1-4, with D hard to call. The sequenced sample was PBMCs or T cells enriched from blood (not recorded which). The source is a woman in her 30s who had recovered from COVID-19. CDR3 sequence: CASSPLATNEKLFF. The CDR3 nucleotides read TGTGCCAGCAGCCCACTGGCAACTAATGAAAAACTGTTTTTT.